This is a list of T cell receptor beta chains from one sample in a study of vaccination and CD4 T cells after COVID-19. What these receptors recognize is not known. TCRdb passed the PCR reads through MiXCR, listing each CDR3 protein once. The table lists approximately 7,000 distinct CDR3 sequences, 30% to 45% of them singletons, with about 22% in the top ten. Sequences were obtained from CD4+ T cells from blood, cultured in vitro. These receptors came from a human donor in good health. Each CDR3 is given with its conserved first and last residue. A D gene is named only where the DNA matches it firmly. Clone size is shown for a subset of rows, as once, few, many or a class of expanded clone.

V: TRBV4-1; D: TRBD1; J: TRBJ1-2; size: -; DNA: TGCGCCAGCAGCCCGACGGGACAGGATTATGGCTACACCTTC; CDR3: CASSPTGQDYGYTF
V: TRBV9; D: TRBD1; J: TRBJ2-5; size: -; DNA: TGTGCCAGCAGCGGGACAGGGGGCTTAGAGACCCAGTACTTC; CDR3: CASSGTGGLETQYF
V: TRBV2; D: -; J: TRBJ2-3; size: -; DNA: TGTGCCAGCAGTGAGACAGATACGCAGTATTTT; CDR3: CASSETDTQYF
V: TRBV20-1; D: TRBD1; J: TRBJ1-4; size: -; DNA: TGCAGTGCTACACCGGGACAGGCAGGCCAGGGGAGCCGGGAAAAACTGTTTTTT; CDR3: CSATPGQAGQGSREKLFF
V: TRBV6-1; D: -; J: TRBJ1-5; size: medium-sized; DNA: TGTGCCAGCAGCCTAAGGGGGGTAGAGGGTCAGCCCCAGCATTTT; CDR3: CASSLRGVEGQPQHF
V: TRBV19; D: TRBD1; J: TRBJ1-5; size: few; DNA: TGTGCCAGTAGTCCGACAGGGCCTTATAGCAATCAGCCCCAGCATTTT; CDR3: CASSPTGPYSNQPQHF
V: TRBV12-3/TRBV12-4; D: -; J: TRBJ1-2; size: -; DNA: TGTGCCAGCAGTCTTCACGACGGGACCTATGGCTACACCTTC; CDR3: CASSLHDGTYGYTF
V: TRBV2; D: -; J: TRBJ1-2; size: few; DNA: TGTGCCAGCAGTGAAATGGGGGCCGATGGCTACACCTTC; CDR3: CASSEMGADGYTF
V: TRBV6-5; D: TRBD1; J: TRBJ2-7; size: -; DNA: TGTGCCAGCAGTTTCGGGACAGGGGCTCGCGAGCAGTACTTC; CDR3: CASSFGTGAREQYF
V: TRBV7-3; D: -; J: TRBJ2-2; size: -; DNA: TGTGCCAGCAGCTTACTGGGCACCGGGGAGCTGTTTTTT; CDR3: CASSLLGTGELFF
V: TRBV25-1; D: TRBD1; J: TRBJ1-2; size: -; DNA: TGTGCCAGCAGTGGAGGACAGGGATGGAAGGGTGGCTACACCTTC; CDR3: CASSGGQGWKGGYTF
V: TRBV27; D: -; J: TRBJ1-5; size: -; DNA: TGTGCCAGCAGTCTAGGGTCCGGGCGCAATCAGCCCCAGCATTTT; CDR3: CASSLGSGRNQPQHF
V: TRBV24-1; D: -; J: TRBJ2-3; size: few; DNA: TGTGCCACCAGCGATGGTAGCACCACTAGCACAGATACGCAGTATTTT; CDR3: CATSDGSTTSTDTQYF
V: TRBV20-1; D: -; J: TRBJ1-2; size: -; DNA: TGCAGTGCTAGAGGGGTCAACCTTCCTAACTATGGCTACACCTTC; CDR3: CSARGVNLPNYGYTF
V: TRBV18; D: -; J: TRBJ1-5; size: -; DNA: TGTGCCAGCTCACTGGGGGAATTGCCTGGGCAGCCCCAGCATTTT; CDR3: CASSLGELPGQPQHF
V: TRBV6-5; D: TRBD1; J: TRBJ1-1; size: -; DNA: TGTGCCAGCAGTTACGACGGGACAGAGGTTGAAGCTTTCTTT; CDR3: CASSYDGTEVEAFF
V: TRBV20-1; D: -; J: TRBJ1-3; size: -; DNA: TGCAGTGCTAGTCCAATGGGGGACTCTGGAAACACCATATATTTT; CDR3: CSASPMGDSGNTIYF
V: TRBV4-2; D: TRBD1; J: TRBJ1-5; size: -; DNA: TGTGCCAGCAGCCAAGCCGGGACAGGGTTCAACCAGCCCCAGCATTTT; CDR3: CASSQAGTGFNQPQHF
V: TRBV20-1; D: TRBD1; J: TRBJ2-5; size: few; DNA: TGCAGTGCCCACACAGGGGTCCAAGAGACCCAGTACTTC; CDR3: CSAHTGVQETQYF
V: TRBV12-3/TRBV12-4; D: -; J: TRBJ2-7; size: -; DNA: TGTGCCAGCAGTTCCCCCTACGAGCAGTACTTC; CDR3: CASSSPYEQYF
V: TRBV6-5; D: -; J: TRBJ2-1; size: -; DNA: TGTGCCAGCAGTTACTCAGACGTGGTGGACGGCATCTACAATGAGCAGTTCTTC; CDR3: CASSYSDVVDGIYNEQFF
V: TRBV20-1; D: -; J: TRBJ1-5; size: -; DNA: TGCAGTGCTAGAGAAGATGTAGGACCCACTCAGCCCCAGCATTTT; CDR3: CSAREDVGPTQPQHF
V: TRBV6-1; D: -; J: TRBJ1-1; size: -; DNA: TGTGCCAGCAGTGATGGGCCCCCCCGTGCTGGAAATGAAGCTTTCTTT; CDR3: CASSDGPPRAGNEAFF